This T cell receptor (beta chain) was sequenced in a study of blood T cell repertoires in COVID-19. Background on the study: PBMCs, B-cell-depleted T cells, or T cells were the source of the cDNA or gDNA that made up the material.

Clones were sequenced by immunoSEQ multiplex PCR, and TCRdb holds only the in-frame ones, with some missing. The sample yields about 480,000 clones, around 89% seen once. Two negative PCRs, clearance, or symptom resolution characterized the recovered Cohort 3 donors. The TCR sequence derives from a woman aged 40 to 55 who had recovered from COVID-19. Sequences were obtained from PBMCs or T cells enriched from blood (not recorded which).

This chain's CDR3 is CASSDLTVQYGYTF. The CDR3 DNA is TGTGCCAGCAGCGACTTAACGGTTCAGTATGGCTACACCTTC. The chain uses TRBV5-8 and TRBJ1-2; no definite D call. In germline, CDR1 is SGHTS, CDR2 YDEGEE. This CDR3 region has 14 residues. Between the trimmed V and J ends, which lost 4 bases and 5 bases, there was a span of 15 bases.